A selection of T cell receptor beta chains follows, all from one sample in a study of T-cell reconstitution after alpha-beta-depleted transplantation in children. Via MiXCR, TCRdb re-called the PCR reads, giving one row per CDR3 protein. This table has roughly 610,000 distinct CDR3 sequences, about 10% appearing once. The material sequenced was PBMCs from the stem cell graft donor, taken from the stem cell graft. These receptor sequences come from a human donor who donated a stem cell graft to a child with acute myeloid leukemia. The conserved cysteine and the conserved F or W are not part of the CDR3 here.

v_call | cdr3_aa
TRBV12-5 | ASGGTSGSDTQY
TRBV20-1 | SARAADRGGDTQY
TRBV6-1 | ASSEGSWGVYEQY
TRBV29-1 | STRIANGYT
TRBV12-3/TRBV12-4 | ASSLQVGWTSGKNEQF
TRBV20-1 | SARNSRGGPLSNQPQH
TRBV10-3 | AISESPPETQY
TRBV5-1 | ASSPALAGNEQF
TRBV6-9 | ASRRTGQRNTGELF
TRBV20-1 | SARNFPGRGAF
TRBV29-1 | SVGQGLSYEQY
TRBV20-1 | SAREGGGNAF
TRBV7-2 | ASSTRTGNVPQH
TRBV11-2 | ASSVFASGRLTGANVLT
TRBV15 | ATSKSGRAPQGAQY
TRBV12-3/TRBV12-4 | ASSQPGQNSPLH